This entry lists 29 T cell receptor beta chains sequenced from one sample in a study of shared T cell receptors in the human thymus. Sequencing used immunoSEQ multiplex PCR; TCRdb keeps in-frame clones, though not all of them. The sample includes hundreds of thousands of clones, roughly 85% of them seen just once. This sample was shared with a second study, whose subject was human thymus T cells.

The material sequenced was thymocytes. The receptors derive from a girl under two years old with a congenital heart defect.

The gene calls are TRBV5-1 and TRBJ2-2; D is perhaps TRBD1 (5 bases). The germline V gene encodes CDR1 SGHRS and CDR2 YFSETQ. The V end lost 1 base, the J end lost 3 bases, and 10 bases lay between the germline ends. The CDR3 runs to 15 residues. In DNA form, the CDR3 reads TGCGCCAGCAGCTTGCCCTTAGGGGACACCGGGGAGCTGTTTTTT. It encodes CASSLPLGDTGELFF. The complete variable domain, with remaining parts taken from reference TRBV5-1 and TRBJ2-2, reads KAGVTQTPRYLIKTRGQQVTLSCSPISGHRSVSWYQQTPGQGLQFLFEYFSETQRNKGNFPGRFSGRQFSNSRSEMNVSTLELGDSALYLCASSLPLGDTGELFFGEGSRLTVL.

The chain recombines TRBV9 with TRBJ2-3; TRBD2 is a possible D gene (6 bases). This CDR3 spans 17 amino acids. Germline V gene sequence: CDR1 SGDLS, CDR2 YYNGEE. V lost 1 base to trimming and J lost 2 bases, with 17 bases between them. CDR3 residues: CASSVPSSEGDTDTQYF. In DNA, the CDR3 is TGTGCCAGCAGCGTACCGTCTAGCGAGGGAGACACAGATACGCAGTATTTT. Full variable domain (outside the CDR3, taken from reference TRBV9 and TRBJ2-3): DSGVTQTPKHLITATGQRVTLRCSPRSGDLSVYWYQQSLDQGLQFLIQYYNGEERAKGNILERFSAQQFPDLHSELNLSSLELGDSALYFCASSVPSSEGDTDTQYFGPGTRLTVL.

The V gene is TRBV16, the J gene TRBJ1-1, with 10 bases aligning to TRBD1. With 1 base clipped from V and 5 bases from J, the junction kept 13 bases outside the gene matches. The CDR3 extends over 18 amino acids. Germline V gene lookup returns CDR1 KGHSY and CDR2 FQNENV. CDR3 sequence: CASSQLAGTGERWTEAFF. In DNA form, the CDR3 reads TGTGCCAGCAGCCAATTGGCGGGGACAGGGGAGAGATGGACTGAAGCTTTCTTT.

CDR3 amino acids: CASSQGAPQNGYTF. The CDR3 DNA reads as TGCGCCAGCAGCCAAGGGGCCCCTCAAAATGGCTACACCTTC. The rearrangement joins TRBV4-3 to TRBJ1-2; D remains unclear. V dropped 1 base and J dropped 6 bases, with 12 bases sitting between them. CDR1 is LGHNA and CDR2 is YSLEER in the germline V gene. The CDR3 contains 14 residues.

This chain connects TRBV28 to TRBJ2-1; 9 bases line up with TRBD2. V dropped 4 bases and J dropped 7; count of bases not matched to a gene: 5. This CDR3 is 14 amino acids long. Per the germline V gene, CDR1 is MDHEN and CDR2 is SYDVKM. The CDR3 nucleotides are TGTGCCAGCAGTTCGGTAGCGGGGGTAAATGAGCAGTTCTTC. It translates to CASSSVAGVNEQFF.

The chain carries TRBV4-1 and TRBJ2-2, with TRBD2 matching over 14 bases. V trimming: 8 bases; J trimming: 1 base; junction bases outside the gene matches: 0. The CDR3 has 15 residues. Germline assignment: CDR1 MGHRA and CDR2 YSYEKL. CDR3 sequence: CASGLAGGNTGELFF. CDR3 nucleotide sequence: TGCGCCAGCGGACTAGCGGGGGGGAACACCGGGGAGCTGTTTTTT.

CDR3 loop: CASSQAGTGSYEQYF. Here the CDR3 DNA reads TGTGCCAGCAGCCAGGCGGGGACAGGGTCCTACGAGCAGTACTTC. The chain has TRBV28 and TRBJ2-7; 9 bases align to TRBD1. Per the germline V gene, CDR1 is MDHEN and CDR2 is SYDVKM. The CDR3 loop spans 15 amino acids. Losses at the gene ends were 6 bases for V and 1 base for J; bases not matched to a gene: 7.

This chain joins TRBV29-1 and TRBJ2-1, with a weak D call TRBD2 (6 bases). The CDR3 is 13 amino acids. Germline CDR1 is SQVTM and CDR2 is ANQGSEA. V was shortened by 5 bases and J by 9 bases, with 17 bases between the two germline ends. The CDR3 DNA is TGCAGCGTTTACACCGGGACTGGAGGTGAGCAGTTCTTC. It yields the protein CSVYTGTGGEQFF.

The chain couples TRBV2 to TRBJ2-1; the match to TRBD2 covers 9 bases. V lost 10 bases, J lost 7 bases, and 14 bases stayed unmatched. The germline gives CDR1 SNHLY, CDR2 FYNNEI. This CDR3 is built from 15 residues. This chain's CDR3 is CAILPGRGGRNEQFF. In DNA, the CDR3 is TGTGCCATCCTCCCTGGGCGGGGGGGCAGGAATGAGCAGTTCTTC.

The chain couples TRBV18 to TRBJ1-4; the match to TRBD1 covers 7 bases. Germline V gene lookup returns CDR1 KGHSH and CDR2 LQKENI. CDR3 length: 18 residues. V shed 8 bases, J shed 0 bases, and the junction held 15 bases outside the gene matches. CDR3 sequence (DNA): TGTGCCAGCGCTCGAGAGAGGGGGCCCACCGCAACTAATGAAAAACTGTTTTTT. Its translation: CASARERGPTATNEKLFF.

The chain combines TRBV11-2 with TRBJ1-6; D ambiguous. CDR1 and CDR2 (germline): SGHAT, FQNNGV. Trimming cost V 4 bases and J 3 bases, with 10 bases left between them. The CDR3 has 15 amino acids. DNA of the CDR3: TGTGCCAGCAGCTCGATACAAGTCTATAATTCACCCCTCCACTTT. As protein: CASSSIQVYNSPLHF. Looking up the rest from reference TRBV11-2 and TRBJ1-6 gives the full variable domain: EAGVAQSPRYKIIEKRQSVAFWCNPISGHATLYWYQQILGQGPKLLIQFQNNGVVDDSQLPKDRFSAERLKGVDSTLKIQPAKLEDSAVYLCASSSIQVYNSPLHFGNGTRLTVT.

CDR3 DNA: TGCGCCAGCAGCTACAGAGTGACTGAAAAACTGTTTTTT. It codes for CASSYRVTEKLFF. This chain uses TRBV5-1 with TRBJ1-4; no reliable D call. The CDR3 is 13 amino acids. Trimming took off 3 bases at V and 7 bases at J, with 10 bases between the two ends. CDR1 and CDR2 (germline): SGHRS, YFSETQ.

The rearrangement uses TRBV18 and TRBJ1-1; D perhaps matches TRBD1 (5 bases). V lost 3 bases to trimming and J lost 5 bases, with 16 bases between them. CDR3 size: 15 residues. CDR1 KGHSH and CDR2 LQKENI come from the germline V gene. This chain's CDR3 is CASSPSMQGGTEAFF. The CDR3 DNA reads as TGTGCCAGCTCACCCTCAATGCAGGGAGGGACTGAAGCTTTCTTT.

In its sample, this clone was seen once. V and J are TRBV7-2 and TRBJ1-2, with D possibly matching TRBD1 (6 bases). The V and J ends lost 5 bases and 1 base respectively, with 17 bases between them. The CDR3 runs to 16 residues. Germline V CDR1 and CDR2: SGHTA, FQGNSA. The CDR3 loop is CASSLYRDTRNYGYTF. Written as DNA, the CDR3 is TGTGCCAGCAGCCTGTACCGGGACACCCGTAACTATGGCTACACCTTC.

This clone appeared a single time. The chain uses TRBV7-6 and TRBJ2-5; D may be TRBD2 (6 bases). The V end lost 3 bases, the J end lost 3 bases, and 23 bases lay between the germline ends. The CDR3 is made up of 18 amino acids. CDR1 and CDR2 (germline): SGHVS, FNYEAQ. The CDR3, as DNA: TGTGCCAGCAGCTTGCTCGTTCTAGCGTCGTCTTGGGAAGAGACCCAGTACTTC. This codes for CASSLLVLASSWEETQYF.

The chain links TRBV19 to TRBJ1-6; 7 bases align to TRBD1. V was clipped by 4 bases and J by 7 bases; unmatched bases: 7. Per the germline V gene, CDR1 is LNHDA and CDR2 is SQIVND (reference sequence). The CDR3 extends over 15 amino acids. The CDR3 DNA follows: TGTGCCAGTAGTAATAGACAGGGACCGAATTCACCCCTCCACTTT. This encodes CASSNRQGPNSPLHF. Full variable domain (outside the CDR3, taken from reference TRBV19 and TRBJ1-6): DGGITQSPKYLFRKEGQNVTLSCEQNLNHDAMYWYRQDPGQGLRLIYYSQIVNDFQKGDIAEGYSVSREKKESFPLTVTSAQKNPTAFYLCASSNRQGPNSPLHFGNGTRLTVT.

This clone was recorded only once. The gene calls are TRBV27 and TRBJ2-1; D possibly corresponds to TRBD2 (6 bases). V was pared by 7 bases and J by 6 bases, with 19 bases between. CDR1 is MNHEY, CDR2 SMNVEV, per germline (reference sequence). CDR3 length equals 15 residues. Here the CDR3 DNA reads TGTGCCAGCACGGGTAGTCGTGGGCGGGGCAATGAGCAGTTCTTC. This encodes CASTGSRGRGNEQFF.

In DNA form, the CDR3 reads TGTGCCAGCAGCATAACAACCGGGACTAGTGCTTACAATGAGCAGTTCTTC. It is translated as CASSITTGTSAYNEQFF. J is TRBJ2-1 and V is TRBV7-9; TRBD2 aligns across 8 bases. Losses at the gene ends were 5 bases for V and 4 bases for J; bases not matched to a gene: 13. Germline lookup yields CDR1 SEHNR and CDR2 FQNEAQ (reference sequence). This CDR3 spans 17 amino acids.

J is TRBJ1-3 and V is TRBV9; D gene ambiguous. The CDR3 length is 18 residues. V was pared by 0 bases and J by 0 bases, with 16 bases between. The germline V gene encodes CDR1 SGDLS and CDR2 YYNGEE. CDR3 residues: CASSVGWTRIVSGNTIYF. Written as DNA, the CDR3 is TGTGCCAGCAGCGTAGGGTGGACTCGTATTGTCTCTGGAAACACCATATATTTT.

Of note for this clone: This specimen includes other DNA sequences encoding the same CDR3. The chain has TRBV18 and TRBJ1-4, with a weak D call TRBD1 (5 bases). Per the germline V gene, CDR1 is KGHSH and CDR2 is LQKENI. The CDR3 has 15 residues. Trimming took 2 bases from V and 0 from J, leaving 7 bases between them. The CDR3 protein is CASSPGTATNEKLFF. The CDR3 DNA reads TGTGCCAGCTCACCAGGGACTGCAACTAATGAAAAACTGTTTTTT.

The V and J genes are TRBV13 and TRBJ1-1; D is undetermined. V shed 5 bases and J shed 3 bases, with 7 bases lying between them. The CDR3 runs 12 residues. Germline-derived CDR1 and CDR2 are PRHDT and FYEKMQ (reference sequence). The CDR3 nucleotides are TGTGCCAGCAGCAAACGGGACACTGAAGCTTTCTTT. Translating it yields CASSKRDTEAFF.

This clone is a singleton in its sample. The chain carries TRBV4-3 and TRBJ2-5, with 7 bases lining up with TRBD1. V lost 4 bases, J lost 4 bases, and 6 bases stayed unmatched. Germline CDR1 is LGHNA and CDR2 is YSLEER. The CDR3 is 14 amino acids. CDR3 nucleotide sequence: TGCGCCAGCAGCCCCAGAGGGGGCCGAGAGACCCAGTACTTC. Residues: CASSPRGGRETQYF.

The chain joins TRBV27 to TRBJ1-1; D possibly corresponds to TRBD1 (6 bases). Germline values: CDR1 MNHEY, CDR2 SMNVEV (reference sequence). CDR3 length: 16 residues. V lost 2 bases and J 5 bases, leaving 18 bases between the germline ends. The CDR3 region is CASSLVVGQGYTEAFF. The CDR3 nucleotides are TGTGCCAGCAGTTTAGTGGTGGGCCAGGGGTATACTGAAGCTTTCTTT.

This clone occurred a few times. The rearrangement links TRBV27 to TRBJ1-6; no firm D call. V lost 6 bases and J lost 1, with 16 bases in between. The CDR3 has 17 residues. Germline V gives CDR1 MNHEY, CDR2 SMNVEV (reference sequence). CDR3 region: CASSTRTFGSYNSPLHF. CDR3 bases: TGTGCCAGCAGCACGAGGACTTTCGGGTCCTATAATTCACCCCTCCACTTT.

The chain combines TRBV12-5 with TRBJ1-1; no clear D gene. V was cut by 2 bases and J by 11 bases, with 12 bases left in between. CDR3 length: 12 amino acids. CDR1 and CDR2 from the germline V gene are LGHNT and FRNRAP. The CDR3 DNA follows: TGTGCTAGTGGTTTGTTGGAGGGTACGGCTTTCTTT. Protein product: CASGLLEGTAFF.

The chain couples TRBV7-9 to TRBJ1-1; D gene unclear. The CDR3 is made up of 15 amino acids. Deletions cut 1 base from V and 2 bases from J, with 11 bases between. In germline, CDR1 is SEHNR, CDR2 FQNEAQ (reference sequence). CDR3: CASSLGVRENTEAFF. Written as DNA, the CDR3 is TGTGCCAGCAGCTTAGGAGTGCGGGAAAACACTGAAGCTTTCTTT.

This chain uses TRBV5-6 with TRBJ2-7; 10 bases are a match to TRBD1. CDR3 size: 19 residues. Trimming at V came to 6 bases and at J to 6 bases, leaving 24 bases not matched to a gene. Germline CDR1 and CDR2: SGHDT and YYEEEE. The CDR3: CASTTHPLRDRGSWGEQYF. The CDR3 bases are TGTGCCAGCACCACACACCCATTACGGGACAGGGGATCGTGGGGCGAGCAGTACTTC.

The chain employs TRBV2 and TRBJ1-1; unclear D gene. Trimming cost V 0 bases and J 6 bases, with 20 bases left between them. The CDR3 extends over 17 amino acids. Germline values: CDR1 SNHLY, CDR2 FYNNEI. The CDR3 here is CASSEAGSDHCGAEAFF. As DNA, the CDR3 is TGTGCCAGCAGTGAAGCTGGTTCAGATCACTGTGGAGCTGAAGCTTTCTTT.

The V and J genes are TRBV7-2 and TRBJ1-2; D remains ambiguous. This CDR3 region has 13 residues. The ends were cut back, 6 bases at V and 7 bases at J, with 15 bases in the middle. Looked up from germline, CDR1 is SGHTA and CDR2 is FQGNSA. The CDR3 here is CASRDPGLGGYTF. CDR3 nucleotides: TGTGCCAGCAGAGACCCGGGTCTCGGTGGCTACACCTTC.